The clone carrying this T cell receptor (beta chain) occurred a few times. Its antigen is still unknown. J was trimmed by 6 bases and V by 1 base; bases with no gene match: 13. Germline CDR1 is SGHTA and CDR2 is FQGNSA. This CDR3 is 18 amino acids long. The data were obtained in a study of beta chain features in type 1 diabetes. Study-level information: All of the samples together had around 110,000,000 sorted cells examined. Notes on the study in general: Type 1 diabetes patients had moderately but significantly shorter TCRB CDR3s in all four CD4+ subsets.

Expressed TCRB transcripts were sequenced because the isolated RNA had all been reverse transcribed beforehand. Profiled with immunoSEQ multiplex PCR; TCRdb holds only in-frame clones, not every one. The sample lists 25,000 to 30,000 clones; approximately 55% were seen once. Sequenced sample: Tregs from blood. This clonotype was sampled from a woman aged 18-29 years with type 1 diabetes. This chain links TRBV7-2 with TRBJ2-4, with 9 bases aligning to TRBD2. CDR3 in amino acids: CASSLGPGAGGPSNIQYF. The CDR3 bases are TGTGCCAGCAGCTTAGGACCCGGCGCGGGAGGGCCCTCAAACATTCAGTACTTC.